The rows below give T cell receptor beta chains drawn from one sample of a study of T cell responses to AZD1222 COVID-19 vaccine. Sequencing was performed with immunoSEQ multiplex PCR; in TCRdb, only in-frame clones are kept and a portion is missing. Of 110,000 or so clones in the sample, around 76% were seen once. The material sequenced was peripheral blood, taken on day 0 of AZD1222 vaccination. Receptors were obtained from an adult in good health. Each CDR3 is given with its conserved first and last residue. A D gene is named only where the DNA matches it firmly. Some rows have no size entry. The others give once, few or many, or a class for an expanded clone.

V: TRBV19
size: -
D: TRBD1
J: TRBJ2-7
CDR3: CASSYPDRGRREDAYEQYF
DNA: TGTGCCAGTAGCTACCCGGACAGGGGGCGGAGGGAGGATGCCTACGAGCAGTACTTC

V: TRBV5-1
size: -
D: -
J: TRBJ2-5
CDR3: CASSINSGQETQYF
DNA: TGCGCCAGCAGCATCAACAGTGGTCAAGAGACCCAGTACTTC

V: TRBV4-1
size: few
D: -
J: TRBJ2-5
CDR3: CASSGPRQETQYF
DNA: TGCGCCAGCAGCGGGCCTAGACAAGAGACCCAGTACTTC

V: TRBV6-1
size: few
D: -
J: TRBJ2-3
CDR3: CASSEDSASRGTQGGTQYF
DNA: TGTGCCAGCAGTGAAGACTCGGCTTCGCGGGGGACTCAAGGGGGCACGCAGTATTTT

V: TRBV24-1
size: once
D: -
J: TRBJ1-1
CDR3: CATSDLRTPRGTEAFF
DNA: TGTGCCACCAGTGATTTGAGGACTCCTAGGGGCACTGAAGCTTTCTTT

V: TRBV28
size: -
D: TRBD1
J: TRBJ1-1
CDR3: CASSSAGGVSSTEAFF
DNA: TGTGCCAGCAGTTCGGCAGGGGGAGTGTCAAGCACTGAAGCTTTCTTT

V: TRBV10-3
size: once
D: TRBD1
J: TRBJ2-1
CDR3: CAISESTRDRTNEQFF
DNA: TGTGCCATCAGTGAGTCGACTCGGGACAGAACCAATGAGCAGTTCTTC

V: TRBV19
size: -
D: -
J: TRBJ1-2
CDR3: CASSLMYGYTF
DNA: TGTGCCAGTAGCCTTATGTATGGCTACACCTTC

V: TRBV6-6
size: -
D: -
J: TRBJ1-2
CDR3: CASSYRANYGYTF
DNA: TGTGCCAGCAGTTACCGAGCTAACTATGGCTACACCTTC

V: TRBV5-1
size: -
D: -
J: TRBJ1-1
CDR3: CASSFEGTEAFF
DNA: TGCGCCAGCAGCTTTGAGGGCACTGAAGCTTTCTTT

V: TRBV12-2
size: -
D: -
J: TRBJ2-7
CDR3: CASRLATLAFRSYEQYF
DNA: TGTGCAAGTCGCTTAGCTACACTAGCCTTTCGCTCCTACGAGCAGTACTTC

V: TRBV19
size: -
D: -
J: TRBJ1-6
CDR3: CASSISGMNSPLHF
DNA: TGTGCCAGTAGTATTTCAGGGATGAATTCACCCCTCCACTTT

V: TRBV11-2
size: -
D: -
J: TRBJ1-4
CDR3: CASSLRPVNEKLFF
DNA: TGTGCCAGCAGCTTGAGGCCAGTGAATGAAAAACTGTTTTTT

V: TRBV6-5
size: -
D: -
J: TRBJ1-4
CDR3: CASSPTGLANEKLFF
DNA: TGTGCCAGCAGTCCTACAGGGTTAGCTAATGAAAAACTGTTTTTT

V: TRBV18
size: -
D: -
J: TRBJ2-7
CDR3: CASSPAAQSGYEQYF
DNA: TGTGCCAGCTCACCAGCAGCACAGAGTGGCTACGAGCAGTACTTC

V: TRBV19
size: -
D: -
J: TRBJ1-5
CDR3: CASNRVYSNQPQHF
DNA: TGTGCCAGTAACAGAGTTTATAGCAATCAGCCCCAGCATTTT

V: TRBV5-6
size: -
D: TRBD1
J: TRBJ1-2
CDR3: CASTHMTGDIFLYGYTF
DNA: TGTGCCAGCACCCATATGACAGGGGACATCTTCCTCTATGGCTACACCTTC

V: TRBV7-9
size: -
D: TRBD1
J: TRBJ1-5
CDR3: CASSSGTGPVNQPQHF
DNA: TGTGCCAGCAGCTCAGGGACAGGGCCGGTCAATCAGCCCCAGCATTTT

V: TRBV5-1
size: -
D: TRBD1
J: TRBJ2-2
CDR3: CASIAEGALPNTGELFF
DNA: TGCGCCAGCATTGCAGAGGGGGCACTCCCGAACACCGGGGAGCTGTTTTTT

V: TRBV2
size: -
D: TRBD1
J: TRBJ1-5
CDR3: CASSDAGGWSKPQHF
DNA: TGTGCCAGCAGTGATGCAGGGGGCTGGAGTAAGCCCCAGCATTTT

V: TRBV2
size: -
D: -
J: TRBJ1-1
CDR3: CASRGTGIFF
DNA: TGTGCCAGCAGGGGGACGGGGATTTTCTTT

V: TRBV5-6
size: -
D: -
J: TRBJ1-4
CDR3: CASSLGSGGHEKLFF
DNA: TGTGCCAGCAGCTTGGGATCCGGGGGGCATGAAAAACTGTTTTTT

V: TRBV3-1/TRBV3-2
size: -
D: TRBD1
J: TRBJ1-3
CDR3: CASSPPRQGAPGNTIYF
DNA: TGTGCCAGCAGCCCTCCCCGACAGGGGGCCCCTGGAAACACCATATATTTT

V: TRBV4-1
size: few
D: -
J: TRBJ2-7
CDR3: CASSQDIAAYYEQYF
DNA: TGCGCCAGCAGCCAAGACATAGCCGCCTACTACGAGCAGTACTTC

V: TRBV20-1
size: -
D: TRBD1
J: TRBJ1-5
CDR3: CSASRVGTVSNQPQHF
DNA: TGCAGTGCTAGTCGGGTGGGGACAGTAAGCAATCAGCCCCAGCATTTT

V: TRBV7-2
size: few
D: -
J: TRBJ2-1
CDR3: CASSFTGLLSSYNEQFF
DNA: TGTGCCAGCAGCTTCACGGGACTCCTGAGCTCCTACAATGAGCAGTTCTTC

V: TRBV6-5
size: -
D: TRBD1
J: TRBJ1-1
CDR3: CAGDRGSGEAFF
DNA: TGTGCCGGGGACAGGGGAAGTGGTGAAGCTTTCTTT

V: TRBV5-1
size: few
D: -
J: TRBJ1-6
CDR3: CASSPTGSSSPLHF
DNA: TGCGCCAGCAGCCCTACAGGGTCCAGTTCACCCCTCCACTTT

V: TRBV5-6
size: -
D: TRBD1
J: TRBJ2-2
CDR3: CASSLFRDRKTNTGELFF
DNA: TGTGCCAGCAGCTTATTCCGGGACAGGAAAACCAACACCGGGGAGCTGTTTTTT

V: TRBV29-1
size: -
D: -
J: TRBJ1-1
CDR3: CSVATGPEAFF
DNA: TGCAGCGTAGCTACAGGGCCTGAAGCTTTCTTT

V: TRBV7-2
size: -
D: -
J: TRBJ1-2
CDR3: CASSQSRGLYGYTF
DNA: TGTGCCAGCAGCCAATCTCGTGGGCTCTATGGCTACACCTTC

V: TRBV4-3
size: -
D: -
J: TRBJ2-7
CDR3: CASSQDQVSYEQYF
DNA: TGCGCCAGCAGCCAAGATCAAGTTTCCTACGAGCAGTACTTC

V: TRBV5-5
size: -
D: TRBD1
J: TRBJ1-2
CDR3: CASRRADRAYGYTF
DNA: TGTGCCAGCCGAAGGGCCGACAGGGCCTATGGCTACACCTTC

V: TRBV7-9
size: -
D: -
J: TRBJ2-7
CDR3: CASSSQTLYEQYF
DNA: TGTGCCAGCAGCTCGCAGACACTCTACGAGCAGTACTTC

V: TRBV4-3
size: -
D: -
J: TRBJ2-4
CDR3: CASSQDSTGREANIQYF
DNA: TGCGCCAGCAGCCAAGATAGCACGGGCAGGGAGGCAAACATTCAGTACTTC

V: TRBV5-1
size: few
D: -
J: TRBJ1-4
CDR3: CASSLGPGLDEKLFF
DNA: TGCGCCAGCAGCTTGGGTCCGGGGCTGGATGAAAAACTGTTTTTT

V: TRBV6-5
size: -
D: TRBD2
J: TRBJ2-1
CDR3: CASTLTRGASNEQFF
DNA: TGTGCCAGCACCCTTACGCGGGGGGCCTCAAATGAGCAGTTCTTC

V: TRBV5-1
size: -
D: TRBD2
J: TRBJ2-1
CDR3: CASSPAGGYNEQFF
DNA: TGCGCCAGCAGCCCGGCGGGGGGGTACAATGAGCAGTTCTTC

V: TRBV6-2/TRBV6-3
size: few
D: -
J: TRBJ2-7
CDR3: CASSPHTSQGRDEQYF
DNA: TGTGCCAGCAGCCCCCATACCTCACAGGGTCGGGACGAGCAGTACTTC

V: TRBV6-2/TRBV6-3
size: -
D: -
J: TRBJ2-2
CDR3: CASSYSNTGELFF
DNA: TGTGCCAGCAGTTACTCGAACACCGGGGAGCTGTTTTTT

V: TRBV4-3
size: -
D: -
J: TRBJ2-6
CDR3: CASRGTTSGANVLTF
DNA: TGCGCCAGCAGGGGGACGACCTCTGGGGCCAACGTCCTGACTTTC

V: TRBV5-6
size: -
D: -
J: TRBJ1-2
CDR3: CASSLATGYTF
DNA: TGTGCCAGCAGCTTGGCCACTGGCTACACCTTC

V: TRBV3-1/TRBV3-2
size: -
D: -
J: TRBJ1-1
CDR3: CASSQDVDWLLNTEAFF
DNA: TGTGCCAGCAGCCAAGACGTCGACTGGCTACTGAACACTGAAGCTTTCTTT

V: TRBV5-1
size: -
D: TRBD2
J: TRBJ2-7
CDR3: CASSLGAPLAGGSSYEQYF
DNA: TGCGCCAGCAGCTTGGGGGCCCCACTAGCGGGGGGGAGCTCCTACGAGCAGTACTTC

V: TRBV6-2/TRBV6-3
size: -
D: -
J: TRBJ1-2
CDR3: CASSYENGYGYTF
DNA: TGTGCCAGCAGTTACGAGAATGGCTATGGCTACACCTTC

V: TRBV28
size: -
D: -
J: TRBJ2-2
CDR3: CASSYTWTGELFF
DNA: TGTGCCAGCAGCTACACCTGGACCGGGGAGCTGTTTTTT

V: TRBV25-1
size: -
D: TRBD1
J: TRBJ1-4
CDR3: CASSAQQGYNEKLFF
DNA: TGTGCCAGCAGTGCCCAACAGGGGTATAATGAAAAACTGTTTTTT

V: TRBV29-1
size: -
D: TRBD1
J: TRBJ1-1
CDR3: CSVSVRPGQGVTTEAFF
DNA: TGCAGCGTTTCGGTCCGCCCGGGACAGGGGGTGACCACTGAAGCTTTCTTT

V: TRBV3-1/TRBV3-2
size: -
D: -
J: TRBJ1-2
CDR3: CASSQFQGGNYGYTF
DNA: TGTGCCAGCAGCCAATTTCAGGGTGGCAACTATGGCTACACCTTC

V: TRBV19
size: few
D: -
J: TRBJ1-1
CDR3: CASSTSWTSNTEAFF
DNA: TGTGCCAGTAGTACCTCCTGGACATCGAACACTGAAGCTTTCTTT

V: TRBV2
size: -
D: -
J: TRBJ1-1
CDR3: CASSREMNTEAFF
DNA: TGTGCCAGTTCCAGGGAAATGAACACTGAAGCTTTCTTT

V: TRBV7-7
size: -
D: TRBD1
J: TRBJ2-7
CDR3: CASSPGQGYEQYF
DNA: TGTGCCAGCAGCCCGGGACAGGGCTACGAGCAGTACTTC

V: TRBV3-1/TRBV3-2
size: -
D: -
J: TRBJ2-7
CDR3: CASSQGRGRYEQYF
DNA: TGTGCCAGCAGCCAAGGCAGGGGAAGGTACGAGCAGTACTTC

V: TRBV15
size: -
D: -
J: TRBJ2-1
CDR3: CATSRDGPAGVYNEQFF
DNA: TGTGCCACCAGCAGAGATGGCCCTGCAGGGGTGTACAATGAGCAGTTCTTC

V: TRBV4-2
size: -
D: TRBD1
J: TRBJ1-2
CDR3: CASSQIPSFIQATGAQGYTF
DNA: TGTGCCAGCAGCCAAATTCCCTCGTTCATCCAAGCGACAGGGGCGCAAGGCTACACCTTC

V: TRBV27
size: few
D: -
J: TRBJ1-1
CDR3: CASSLSGGLNTEAFF
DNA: TGTGCCAGCAGTTTATCGGGAGGGTTGAACACTGAAGCTTTCTTT

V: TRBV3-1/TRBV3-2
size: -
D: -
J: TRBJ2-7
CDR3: CASSQSDGSYEQYF
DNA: TGTGCCAGCAGCCAATCCGACGGCTCCTACGAGCAGTACTTC

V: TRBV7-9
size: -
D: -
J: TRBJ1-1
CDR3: CASSFTQSNTEAFF
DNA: TGTGCCAGCAGCTTTACCCAGTCTAACACTGAAGCTTTCTTT

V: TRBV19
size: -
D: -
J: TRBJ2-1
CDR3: CASSNPGPNEQFF
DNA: TGTGCCAGTAGTAATCCGGGGCCCAATGAGCAGTTCTTC